The rows below give T cell receptor beta chains drawn from one sample of a study of shared clonotypes between healthy human individuals. TCRdb keeps only in-frame clones here, not all; method: immunoSEQ multiplex PCR. The sample holds approximately 1,500,000 clones, roughly 96% seen once. Sequencing used naive CD4+ T cells sorted from blood. The receptor source for this set is a man aged 25 to 40 in good health. Each CDR3 is given without its conserved first and last residue. A D gene is named only where the DNA matches it firmly.

v_call,d_call,cdr3_aa
TRBV5-1,TRBD1,ASSLGQGARDGYT
TRBV7-2,.,ASSLWGGGITGYT
TRBV6-5,TRBD2,ASSLNSGRPYNEQF
TRBV14,.,ASSQGLGTEAF
TRBV5-1,TRBD1,ASSRTGSTDTQY
TRBV6-1,.,ASWRDTNQPQH
TRBV2,TRBD1,ASATGVGYEQY
TRBV2,.,ASSWYDTQY
TRBV28,.,ASSFEHRSNQPQH
TRBV4-3,.,ASSQGLTYNEQF
TRBV7-6,.,ASSLRGHLYSGANVLT
TRBV5-8,.,ASSSHLGVSLNEQF
TRBV11-2,.,ASSMRDLGSYNEQF
TRBV5-6,.,ASSPGTRYIQY
TRBV5-1,.,ASSLVGDEQY
TRBV7-9,TRBD2,ASSLGSVAGRYNEQF
TRBV19,.,ASSIEGPEAF
TRBV13,.,ASSRRQTIGTDTQY
TRBV27,TRBD1,ASRRTGGGETQY
TRBV7-2,.,ASSFLGGPYEQY
TRBV6-6,TRBD2,ASSYSGGSYEQY
TRBV9,.,ASSPVVIGFDGYT
TRBV11-2,.,ASSLRSYEQY
TRBV5-4,.,ASSASQGSDTQY
TRBV19,.,ASSTSAGQPQH
TRBV5-5,.,ASSLEVSSYEQY